This record looks at one TCR beta chain sequence and its context. Trimming took 6 bases from V and 8 from J, leaving 11 bases between them. CDR3 length: 13 residues. The germline CDR1 and CDR2 sequences are SGHDN and FVKESK. Profiled with immunoSEQ multiplex PCR; TCRdb holds only in-frame clones, not every one. This table holds around 450,000 clones, roughly nine tenths found once. This sample is drawn from a study of Ad26.COV2.S vaccination and SARS-CoV-2 variants. Treatment described: around 19 received Ad26.COV2.S at low or high dose, single or two shots; several received placebo; per-sample allocation not given. Day 63 after the first vaccine or placebo injection was the time point for sampling. In Boston, the donor was an adult between 18-55 years of age.

The sequence was collected from a person between 18 and 65 years old who received the Ad26.COV2.S COVID-19 vaccine or a placebo. The sequences come from peripheral blood, collected in a trial of Ad26.COV2.S vaccine versus placebo. This rearrangement joins TRBV14 to TRBJ1-6, with D maybe TRBD1 (6 bases). The CDR3 DNA sequence: TGTGCCAGCAGTTACTACAGGGATTCACCCCTCCACTTT. Translated, it gives CASSYYRDSPLHF.